This T cell receptor (beta chain) was identified during a study of T cells of healthy individuals. Trimming pared 3 bases from V and 0 bases from J, leaving 6 bases between. This CDR3 region has 15 residues. TCRdb re-called the 5' RACE reads with MiXCR, one entry per CDR3 protein. There are tens of thousands of distinct CDR3 sequences in the sample; about 17% occur only once, and about 4.3% lies in the top ten. V and J are TRBV12-3 or TRBV12-4 and TRBJ2-6; D unclear. This clonotype was sampled from a human donor in good health. CDR3 region: CASSFGFSGANVLTF. The CDR3 bases are TGTGCCAGCAGTTTCGGGTTCTCTGGGGCCAACGTCCTGACTTTC.